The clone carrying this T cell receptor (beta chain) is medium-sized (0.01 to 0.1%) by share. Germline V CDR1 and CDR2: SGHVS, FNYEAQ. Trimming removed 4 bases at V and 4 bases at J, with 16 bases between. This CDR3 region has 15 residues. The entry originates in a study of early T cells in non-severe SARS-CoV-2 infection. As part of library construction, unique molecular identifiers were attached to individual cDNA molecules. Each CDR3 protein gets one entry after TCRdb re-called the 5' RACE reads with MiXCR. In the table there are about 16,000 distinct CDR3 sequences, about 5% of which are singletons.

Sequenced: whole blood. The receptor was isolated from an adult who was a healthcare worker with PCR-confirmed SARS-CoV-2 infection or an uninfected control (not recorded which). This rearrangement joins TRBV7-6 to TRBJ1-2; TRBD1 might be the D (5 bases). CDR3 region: CASSSNPTAPYGYTF. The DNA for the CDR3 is TGTGCCAGCAGCTCGAACCCGACAGCCCCCTATGGCTACACCTTC.